Below, 18 T cell receptor beta chains from the same sample are listed, as sequenced in a study of blood T cell repertoires in COVID-19. The repertoire was sequenced with immunoSEQ multiplex PCR; TCRdb's copy has only in-frame clones and lacks some. The sample includes some 180,000 clones, 90% of them seen just once. Sequencing was done on a sample of peripheral blood. These receptors all come from a man in his fifties with acute or convalescent COVID-19.

A remark on this clone: At one boundary the junction diverges from the germline segment, which might be a read error. V gene TRBV4-2 combines with J gene TRBJ2-2, with 9 bases identical to TRBD1. This CDR3 region has 15 residues. Per germline, CDR1 LGHNA and CDR2 YNFKEQ. The CDR3 region is CASRQVQGATGELFF. CDR3 nucleotide sequence: TGTGCCAGCAGACAAGTACAGGGGGCCACCGGGGAGCTGTTTTTT.

V is TRBV6-5 and J is TRBJ1-4; 8 bases are shared with TRBD1. Germline V lookup: CDR1 MNHEY, CDR2 SVGAGI. J gave up 7 bases and V 8 bases, and 9 bases lay outside the gene matches. The CDR3 totals 14 residues. The CDR3 protein is CASGPTGVTEKLFF. The CDR3 DNA sequence: TGTGCCAGCGGGCCGACAGGGGTGACTGAAAAACTGTTTTTT.

This clone was detected a few times. The chain joins TRBV7-9 to TRBJ1-1, with D unclear. The CDR3 totals 13 residues. The germline gives CDR1 SEHNR, CDR2 FQNEAQ (reference sequence). Trimming removed 3 bases from V and 1 base from J, with 6 bases in between. CDR3 in DNA: TGTGCCAGCAGCTTGGAGGGGAACACTGAAGCTTTCTTT. Amino acid sequence: CASSLEGNTEAFF.

This chain uses TRBV7-9 with TRBJ2-7, with TRBD2 identical over 11 bases. The junction had 14 bases not matched to a gene; V was cut back by 5 bases and J by 5 bases. The CDR3 loop spans 17 amino acids. CDR1 is SEHNR, CDR2 FQNEAQ, per germline (reference sequence). Here the CDR3 reads CASSRPSGSGRGNEQYF. The CDR3 coding sequence is TGTGCCAGCAGCCGTCCTTCCGGTAGCGGGAGGGGCAACGAGCAGTACTTC.

The chain links TRBV24-1 to TRBJ1-2, with 8 nucleotides matching TRBD1. The trim removed 3 bases at V and 7 bases at J, leaving 3 bases unmatched. In germline, CDR1 is KGHDR, CDR2 SFDVKD. CDR3 length: 13 residues. The CDR3: CATSDPDRGGYTF. The CDR3 DNA reads TGTGCCACCAGTGATCCCGACAGGGGTGGCTACACCTTC.

The J gene is TRBJ2-1, the V gene TRBV28; 14 nucleotides match TRBD2. This CDR3 comprises 15 residues. The germline CDR1 and CDR2 sequences are MDHEN and SYDVKM. Germline trimming cut 8 bases from V and 4 bases from J; bases unmatched to any gene: 4. The CDR3, as DNA: TGTGCCAGCGGACGGACTAGCGGGAGGTACAATGAGCAGTTCTTC. Protein: CASGRTSGRYNEQFF. Using reference TRBV28 and TRBJ2-1 for the parts outside the CDR3, the full variable domain is DVKVTQSSRYLVKRTGEKVFLECVQDMDHENMFWYRQDPGLGLRLIYFSYDVKMKEKGDIPEGYSVSREKKERFSLILESASTNQTSMYLCASGRTSGRYNEQFFGPGTRLTVL.

The chain couples TRBV7-8 to TRBJ1-4; 9 bases are shared with TRBD1. The CDR3 covers 14 residues. V shed 5 bases, J shed 8 bases, and the junction held 6 bases outside the gene matches. Germline V CDR1 and CDR2: SGHVS, FQNEAQ. CDR3 sequence: CASSKDRGWEKLFF. CDR3 bases: TGTGCCAGCAGCAAAGACAGGGGGTGGGAAAAACTGTTTTTT. The full variable domain, completed using reference TRBV7-8 and TRBJ1-4, is GAGVSQSPRYKVAKRGQDVALRCDPISGHVSLFWYQQALGQGPEFLTYFQNEAQLDKSGLPSDRFFAERPEGSVSTLKIQRTQQEDSAVYLCASSKDRGWEKLFFGSGTQLSVL.

The chain combines TRBV19 with TRBJ1-2; 7 positions match TRBD1. Germline loops: CDR1 LNHDA, CDR2 SQIVND (reference sequence). The CDR3 sequence is 14 residues long. V shed 7 bases and J 4 bases; nucleotides not matched to a gene: 9. In DNA form, the CDR3 reads TGTGCCAGTATCGATGGCCACAGGGGCTATGGCTACACCTTC. It encodes CASIDGHRGYGYTF. The entire variable domain, with the rest obtained from reference TRBV19 and TRBJ1-2, is as follows: DGGITQSPKYLFRKEGQNVTLSCEQNLNHDAMYWYRQDPGQGLRLIYYSQIVNDFQKGDIAEGYSVSREKKESFPLTVTSAQKNPTAFYLCASIDGHRGYGYTFGSGTRLTVV.

V gene TRBV5-4 combines with J gene TRBJ2-5, with TRBD2 matching 8 bases. The V and J ends lost 4 bases and 0 bases, in that order; junction bases with no gene match: 8. This CDR3 contains 16 residues. Germline CDR1 and CDR2: SGHNT and YYREEE (reference sequence). The CDR3 DNA follows: TGTGCCAGCAGCCCATCTCTACTAGCGGACCAAGAGACCCAGTACTTC. It specifies CASSPSLLADQETQYF. The full variable domain, rest sourced from reference TRBV5-4 and TRBJ2-5, is ETGVTQSPTHLIKTRGQQVTLRCSSQSGHNTVSWYQQALGQGPQFIFQYYREEENGRGNFPPRFSGLQFPNYSSELNVNALELDDSALYLCASSPSLLADQETQYFGPGTRLLVL.

The rearrangement links TRBV4-3 to TRBJ1-4; no clear D. Trimming took 3 bases from V and 8 from J, leaving 31 bases between them. This CDR3 contains 20 residues. The germline CDR1 and CDR2 sequences are LGHNA and YSLEER. The CDR3 here is CASSQREIGLAPTGREKLFF. DNA for the CDR3: TGCGCCAGCAGCCAGAGGGAGATCGGACTGGCCCCGACTGGACGAGAAAAACTGTTTTTT.

The chain couples TRBV11-3 to TRBJ1-1; D is undetermined. Germline values: CDR1 SGHNT, CDR2 YENEEA. The CDR3 has 12 amino acids. V shed 5 bases and J shed 4 bases, with 8 bases lying between them. CDR3 nucleotides: TGTGCCAGCAGCGGAGAGGGCACTGAAGCTTTCTTT. Protein product: CASSGEGTEAFF.

This sequence joins TRBV4-1 and TRBJ1-1; unclear D gene. Deletions cut 1 base from V and 5 bases from J, with 8 bases between. The germline V gene encodes CDR1 MGHRA and CDR2 YSYEKL. The CDR3 contains 13 residues. In nucleotides, the CDR3 is TGCGCCAGCAGCCAAGTCCCCAATACTGAAGCTTTCTTT. This gives the protein CASSQVPNTEAFF.

V and J are TRBV30 and TRBJ1-3; D not certain. Germline-derived CDR1 and CDR2 are GTSNPN and SVGIG (reference sequence). V dropped 1 base and J dropped 4 bases, with 5 bases sitting between them. The CDR3 length is 12 residues. The CDR3 loop reads CAWSGEGNTIYF. CDR3 in DNA: TGTGCCTGGAGTGGAGAGGGAAACACCATATATTTT.

This chain connects TRBV28 to TRBJ2-2; 11 nucleotides agree with TRBD2. V lost 5 bases to trimming and J lost 6 bases; unmatched junction nucleotides: 5. CDR3 length: 15 amino acids. Germline CDR1 and CDR2: MDHEN and SYDVKM. This CDR3 is CASSPSGGLAGELFF. The CDR3 DNA follows: TGTGCCAGCAGTCCTAGCGGGGGGTTAGCCGGGGAGCTGTTTTTT.

This sequence joins TRBV19 and TRBJ1-5; TRBD1 is a possible D gene (6 bases). This CDR3 comprises 15 residues. Germline lookup yields CDR1 LNHDA and CDR2 SQIVND (reference sequence). V shed 1 base and J shed 3 bases, with 10 bases lying between them. The CDR3 DNA follows: TGTGCCAGTAGTATAGTTTCAGGGGACAATCAGCCCCAGCATTTT. It codes for CASSIVSGDNQPQHF.

The genes are TRBV4-1 and TRBJ2-1; 7 bases are shared with TRBD2. The J segment lost 8 bases and the V segment lost 1 base, leaving 14 bases of the junction unmatched. The CDR3 contains 17 residues. Germline V CDR1 and CDR2: MGHRA, YSYEKL. For the CDR3, the DNA is TGCGCCAGCAGCCAAGGGCCCCGGAGAGTGGCGGGAGATGAGCAGTTCTTC. Translated: CASSQGPRRVAGDEQFF.

V gene TRBV6-2 or TRBV6-3 combines with J gene TRBJ2-7, with a weak D call TRBD2 (6 bases). Between the trimmed V and J ends, which lost 0 bases and 3 bases, there was a span of 21 bases. Germline V gene data show CDR1 as MNHEY and CDR2 as SVGEGT. CDR3 length: 18 residues. The CDR3 bases are TGTGCCAGCAGTTACTCGAGGAAAGGCGGGACGCTACACTACGAGCAGTACTTC. Its protein product is CASSYSRKGGTLHYEQYF.

The V and J genes are TRBV4-1 and TRBJ1-2; tentatively, D is TRBD1 (5 bases). This CDR3 region has 16 residues. The germline V and J ends were trimmed by 0 bases and 4 bases, with 15 bases remaining between them. Germline values: CDR1 MGHRA, CDR2 YSYEKL. CDR3 in amino acids: CASSQERGSPSYGYTF. In DNA, the CDR3 is TGCGCCAGCAGCCAAGAAAGGGGTAGTCCCAGCTATGGCTACACCTTC.